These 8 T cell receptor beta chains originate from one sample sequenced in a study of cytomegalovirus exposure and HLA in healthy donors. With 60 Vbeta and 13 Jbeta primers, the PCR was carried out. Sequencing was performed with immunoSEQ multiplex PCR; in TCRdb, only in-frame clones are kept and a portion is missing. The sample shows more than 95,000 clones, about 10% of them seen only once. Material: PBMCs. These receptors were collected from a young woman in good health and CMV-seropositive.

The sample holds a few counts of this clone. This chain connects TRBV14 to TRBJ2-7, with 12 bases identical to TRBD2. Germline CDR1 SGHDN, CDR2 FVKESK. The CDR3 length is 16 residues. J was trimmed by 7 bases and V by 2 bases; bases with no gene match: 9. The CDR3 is CASSQYASGRADEQYF. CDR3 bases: TGTGCCAGCAGCCAATACGCTAGCGGGAGGGCAGATGAGCAGTACTTC.

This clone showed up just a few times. In nucleotides, the CDR3 is TGTGCCAGCAGCCCCGGTTACGAGCAGTACTTC. It specifies CASSPGYEQYF. The genes are TRBV7-2 and TRBJ2-7; unclear D gene. Germline CDR1 reads SGHTA; CDR2 reads FQGNSA. V dropped 5 bases and J dropped 4 bases, with 6 bases sitting between them. The CDR3 spans 11 residues. Full variable domain (remainder filled in from reference TRBV7-2 and TRBJ2-7): GAGVSQSPSNKVTEKGKDVELRCDPISGHTALYWYRQSLGQGLEFLIYFQGNSAPDKSGLPSDRFSAERTGGSVSTLTIQRTQQEDSAVYLCASSPGYEQYFGPGTRLTVT.

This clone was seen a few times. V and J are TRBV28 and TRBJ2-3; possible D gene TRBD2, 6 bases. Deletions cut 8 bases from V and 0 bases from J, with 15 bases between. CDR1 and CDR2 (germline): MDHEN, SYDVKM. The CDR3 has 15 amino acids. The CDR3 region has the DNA TGTGCCAGCTCAATAGCGGAAACTAGCACAGATACGCAGTATTTT. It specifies CASSIAETSTDTQYF.

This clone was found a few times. In nucleotides, the CDR3 is TGTGCCAGCAGCTTAGTTCCTAGCGGGAAAAAGACCCAGTACTTC. Amino acid sequence: CASSLVPSGKKTQYF. This sequence joins TRBV11-2 and TRBJ2-5; 9 bases match TRBD2. Germline CDR1 and CDR2: SGHAT and FQNNGV. The CDR3 runs 15 residues. The trim removed 1 base at V and 6 bases at J, leaving 6 bases unmatched.

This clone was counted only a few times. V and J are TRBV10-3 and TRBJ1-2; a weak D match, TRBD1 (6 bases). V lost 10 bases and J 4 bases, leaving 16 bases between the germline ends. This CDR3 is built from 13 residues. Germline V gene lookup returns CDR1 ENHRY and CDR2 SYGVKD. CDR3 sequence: CATNDRLGYGYTF. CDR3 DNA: TGTGCCACCAACGACAGGCTCGGCTATGGCTACACCTTC.

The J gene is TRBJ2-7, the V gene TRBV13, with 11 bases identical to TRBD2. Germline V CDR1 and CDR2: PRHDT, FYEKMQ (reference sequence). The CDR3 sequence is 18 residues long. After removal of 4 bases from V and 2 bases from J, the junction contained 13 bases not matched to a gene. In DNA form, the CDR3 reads TGTGCCAGCAGCTCAACTAGCGGGAGCAGTATTACTCCCTACGAGCAGTACTTC. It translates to CASSSTSGSSITPYEQYF.

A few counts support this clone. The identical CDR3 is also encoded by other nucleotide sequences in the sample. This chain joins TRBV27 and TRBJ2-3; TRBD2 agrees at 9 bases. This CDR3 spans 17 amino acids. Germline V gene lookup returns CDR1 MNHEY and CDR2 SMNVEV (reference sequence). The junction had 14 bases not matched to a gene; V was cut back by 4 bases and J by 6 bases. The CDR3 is CASSSRLAEPHRDTQYF. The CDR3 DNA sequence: TGTGCCAGCAGTTCTAGACTAGCGGAGCCACACCGGGATACGCAGTATTTT.

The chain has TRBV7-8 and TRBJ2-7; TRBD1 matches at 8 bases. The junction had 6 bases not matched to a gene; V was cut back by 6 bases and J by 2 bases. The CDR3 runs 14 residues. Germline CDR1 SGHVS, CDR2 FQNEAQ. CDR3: CASSVGTGPYEQYF. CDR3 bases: TGTGCCAGCAGTGTCGGGACAGGACCCTACGAGCAGTACTTC.